This is a list of T cell receptor beta chains from one sample in a study of patients and donors after allogeneic stem cell transplantation. TCRdb recomputed calls from the RT-PCR reads with MiXCR, one row per CDR3 protein. Of about a million distinct CDR3 sequences in the sample, roughly 18% are singletons; the top ten hold roughly 6%. The sample consisted of blood, either unsorted or a sorted T cell fraction (not recorded which). These receptors came from a human donor who was either an allogeneic HSCT recipient or a stem cell or donor lymphocyte infusion donor (not recorded which). It is not recorded whose cells these are; they may come from a transplant donor. Each CDR3 is given without its conserved first and last residue. Each record gives: clone size, J gene, V gene, CDR3 protein. Part of the rows lack a size; the others show once, few, many or a class for expanded clones.

NA	TRBJ2-5	TRBV9	ASSVDSSGETQY
many	TRBJ1-3	TRBV12-3/TRBV12-4	ASSFWSDGNTIY
NA	TRBJ1-5	TRBV2	ASRGVGGPVNNQPQH
many	TRBJ2-1	TRBV10-3	AISRGLAGGFDEQF
few	TRBJ2-1	TRBV5-1	ASSLPGLKGGRIYNEQF
few	TRBJ1-5	TRBV20-1	SARKDRGPNQPQH
NA	TRBJ2-5	TRBV10-3	AIRGGSETQY
NA	TRBJ1-2	TRBV29-1	SVQDRTYGYT
few	TRBJ2-1	TRBV27	ASKKGSRNEQF
NA	TRBJ1-1	TRBV11-2	ASSFPFATGGKNTEAF
few	TRBJ2-5	TRBV5-6	ASSQARGQTQY
NA	TRBJ1-3	TRBV7-2	ASSLDRTGGRNTIY
once	TRBJ2-1	TRBV6-1	ASSVSRGHEQF
NA	TRBJ2-3	TRBV5-1	ASSLEGPGDTQY
NA	TRBJ2-2	TRBV12-3/TRBV12-4	ASSPRGAGFTGELF
NA	TRBJ2-1	TRBV6-1	AISPRYGDEQF
few	TRBJ1-5	TRBV6-1	ASSAEGQVHQPQH
NA	TRBJ1-1	TRBV20-1	SAKSRGYGTEAF
NA	TRBJ2-2	TRBV9	ASSHGSSQAGELF
once	TRBJ2-2	TRBV10-2	ASSESKRAGELF
NA	TRBJ2-1	TRBV20-1	SARDRGTSVIEQF
few	TRBJ2-1	TRBV10-3	AISESLISYNEQF
NA	TRBJ2-7	TRBV5-5	ASSMGQGSSYEQY
few	TRBJ2-3	TRBV20-1	SARVGRHRDTQY
few	TRBJ1-6	TRBV2	ASSLGVVANNSPLH
NA	TRBJ2-7	TRBV7-2	ASSLRTQVL
few	TRBJ2-3	TRBV20-1	SARFRTSGGFTDTQY